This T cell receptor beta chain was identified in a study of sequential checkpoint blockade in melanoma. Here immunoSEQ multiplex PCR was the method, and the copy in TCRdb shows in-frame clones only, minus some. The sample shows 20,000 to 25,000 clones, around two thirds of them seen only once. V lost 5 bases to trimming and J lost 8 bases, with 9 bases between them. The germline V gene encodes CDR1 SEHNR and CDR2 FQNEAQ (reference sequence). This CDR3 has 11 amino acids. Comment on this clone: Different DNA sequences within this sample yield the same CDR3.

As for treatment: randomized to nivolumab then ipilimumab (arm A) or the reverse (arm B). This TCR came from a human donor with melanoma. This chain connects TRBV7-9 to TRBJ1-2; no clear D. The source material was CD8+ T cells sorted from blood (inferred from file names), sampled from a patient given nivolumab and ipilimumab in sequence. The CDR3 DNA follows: TGTGCCAGCAGCCCTCTCGTGGGCTACACCTTC. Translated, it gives CASSPLVGYTF.